This T cell receptor beta chain derives from a study of regulatory T cells in long-lasting Graves disease. Turning to the study itself: The definition of persistent Graves' disease was over 5 years of antithyroid drugs with positive TSH receptor antibodies.

CDR3-region Arm-PCR and iRepertoire HTBI primers produced the TCR beta libraries. A single record per CDR3 protein comes from TCRdb applying MiXCR to the multiplex PCR reads. The sample holds 300,000 to 350,000 distinct CDR3 sequences, roughly 21% seen once. Time point indicated: persistent/refractory GD, antithyroid drugs over 5 years with positive TRAb. RNA isolated from PBMCs was used to make the TCR library. Comment on this clonotype: Its antigen is undetermined.

J was trimmed by 4 bases and V by 1 base; bases with no gene match: 16. The CDR3 is 19 residues long. The germline gives CDR1 SEHNR, CDR2 FQNEAQ (reference sequence). Study observations and caveats: Gene preferences differed: TRBV28, TRBJ1-2, TRBJ2-5 in persistent cases. It is possible that accuracy was reduced by the small size of the sample.

The starting material was peripheral blood mononuclear cells (PBMCs), obtained when the disease was refractory, from a patient treated with antithyroid drugs. The V and J genes are TRBV7-9 and TRBJ2-4, with 7 bases that match TRBD1. The TCR was taken from a female donor with Graves disease. The CDR3 protein is CASSLGPNRGEDLKNIQYF. The CDR3 DNA reads as TGTGCCAGCAGCTTAGGGCCGAACAGGGGCGAGGACCTTAAAAACATTCAGTACTTC.